The 30 T cell receptor beta chains reported below all come from one sample, sequenced in a study of OX40 agonist ivuxolimab in advanced cancers. The library was prepared using the immunoSEQ multiplex PCR assay. Sourced from immuneACCESS, this table was stored by TCRdb with only in-frame sequences that have V and J called. A share of the clones is absent; for the studies checked, an unresolved V gene accounts for under half, and the remainder has no known explanation. The sample table shows 40,000 to 45,000 clones, and over 80% are seen once. The top ten clones comprise 4.5% to 6% of the sample. The starting material was CD4+ or CD8+ T cells sorted from blood, obtained in a trial of the OX40 agonist ivuxolimab. Receptor source: an adult with an advanced solid tumor such as melanoma, head and neck, liver or kidney cancer.

The rearrangement joins TRBV28 to TRBJ2-7, with D perhaps TRBD1 or TRBD2 (6 bases each). The CDR3 sequence is 12 residues long. Germline CDR1 MDHEN, CDR2 SYDVKM. V lost 11 bases and J lost 6, with 17 bases in between. The CDR3 sequence is CASGAEMGEQYF. The CDR3 nucleotides read TGTGCCTCGGGGGCGGAGATGGGCGAGCAGTACTTC.

CDR3 coding DNA: TGCGCCAGCAGCACATCAGGGTACAATGAGCAGTTCTTC. Translating gives CASSTSGYNEQFF. The rearrangement uses TRBV5-1 and TRBJ2-1; D may be TRBD1 (5 bases). V gave up 4 bases and J gave up 4 bases, with 9 bases separating them. This CDR3 is 13 amino acids long. Germline CDR1 and CDR2: SGHRS and YFSETQ.

The chain uses TRBV5-5 and TRBJ1-5; D is unresolved. This CDR3 spans 14 amino acids. CDR1 and CDR2 from the germline V gene are SGHKS and YYEKEE (reference sequence). V lost 2 bases and J 3 bases, leaving 9 bases between the germline ends. The DNA for the CDR3 is TGTGCCAGCAGCTTACTAGGCCTCAATCAGCCCCAGCATTTT. Translated: CASSLLGLNQPQHF.

The gene calls are TRBV2 and TRBJ2-1, with 7 bases lining up with TRBD1. Germline-derived CDR1 and CDR2 are SNHLY and FYNNEI. This CDR3 contains 15 residues. V shed 2 bases, J shed 8 bases, and the junction held 9 bases outside the gene matches. The CDR3: CASSESPTGLDEQFF. For the CDR3, the DNA is TGTGCCAGCAGTGAATCGCCGACAGGGCTCGATGAGCAGTTCTTC.

The chain has TRBV28 and TRBJ2-2; 11 positions agree with TRBD2. Per germline, CDR1 MDHEN and CDR2 SYDVKM. V lost 6 bases and J lost 0; bases outside the gene matches: 3. This CDR3 region has 16 residues. CDR3 protein: CASSRSGRANTGELFF. The CDR3 coding sequence is TGTGCCAGCAGCCGTAGCGGGAGGGCGAACACCGGGGAGCTGTTTTTT.

The chain uses TRBV19 and TRBJ1-5, with 7 bases that match TRBD1. This CDR3 is 14 amino acids long. After removal of 4 bases from V and 5 bases from J, the junction contained 5 bases not matched to a gene. The germline V gene encodes CDR1 LNHDA and CDR2 SQIVND (reference sequence). The DNA for the CDR3 is TGTGCCAGTAGTACGACAGGGACATATCAGCCCCAGCATTTT. It encodes CASSTTGTYQPQHF.

V usage is TRBV29-1 and J usage is TRBJ2-5; D is undetermined. Between the trimmed V and J ends, which lost 6 bases and 2 bases, there was a span of 16 bases. This CDR3 has 14 residues. The germline gives CDR1 SQVTM, CDR2 ANQGSEA. The CDR3 bases are TGCAGCGTGCCCCGGTGGGGTCAACAAGAGACCCAGTACTTC. This encodes CSVPRWGQQETQYF.

The chain uses TRBV10-1 and TRBJ1-1; no firm D call. This CDR3 region has 11 residues. Trimming cost V 5 bases and J 4 bases, with 5 bases left between them. Germline V gene data show CDR1 as WNHNN and CDR2 as SYGVQD (reference sequence). The CDR3 here is CASSIGTEAFF. In nucleotides, the CDR3 is TGCGCCAGCAGTATTGGCACTGAAGCTTTCTTT.

The chain carries TRBV5-4 and TRBJ1-2, with 7 bases that match TRBD1. The CDR3 covers 13 residues. Germline assignment: CDR1 SGHNT and CDR2 YYREEE (reference sequence). V trimming: 7 bases; J trimming: 2 bases; junction bases outside the gene matches: 5. The CDR3 protein is CASGRQGNYGYTF. As DNA, the CDR3 is TGTGCCAGCGGGAGACAGGGAAACTATGGCTACACCTTC.

The rearrangement uses TRBV11-2 and TRBJ2-3; TRBD2 matches at 8 bases. The CDR3 covers 15 residues. Germline loops: CDR1 SGHAT, CDR2 FQNNGV. The junction had 7 bases not matched to a gene; V was cut back by 2 bases and J by 6 bases. The CDR3 sequence is CASSLRPGGQDTQYF. The CDR3, as DNA: TGTGCCAGCAGCTTAAGGCCGGGAGGGCAGGATACGCAGTATTTT. The variable domain in full, completed from reference TRBV11-2 and TRBJ2-3, reads EAGVAQSPRYKIIEKRQSVAFWCNPISGHATLYWYQQILGQGPKLLIQFQNNGVVDDSQLPKDRFSAERLKGVDSTLKIQPAKLEDSAVYLCASSLRPGGQDTQYFGPGTRLTVL.

CDR3 amino acids: CASSLSNIIWYF. The CDR3 DNA follows: TGTGCCAGCAGTTTATCGAATATAATCTGGTATTTT. The rearrangement links TRBV27 to TRBJ2-3; D is unresolved. The length of the CDR3 is 12 residues. V lost 0 bases to trimming and J lost 14 bases, with 12 bases between them. The germline gives CDR1 MNHEY, CDR2 SMNVEV (reference sequence).

This chain connects TRBV27 to TRBJ1-5; D is uncertain. Germline V gene data show CDR1 as MNHEY and CDR2 as SMNVEV (reference sequence). The CDR3 consists of 15 residues. V lost 0 bases to trimming and J lost 2 bases, with 8 bases between them. As DNA, the CDR3 is TGTGCCAGCAGTTTATCGCCGTTAGGCAATCAGCCCCAGCATTTT. Protein sequence: CASSLSPLGNQPQHF.

This chain joins TRBV6-1 and TRBJ2-3, with 10 bases lining up with TRBD2. Trimming cost V 7 bases and J 2 bases; bases outside gene matches: 6. This CDR3 is built from 15 residues. Germline V gene sequence: CDR1 MNHNS, CDR2 SASEGT. CDR3 in amino acids: CASKRLAGYTDTQYF. The CDR3 nucleotides read TGTGCCAGCAAAAGACTAGCGGGCTACACAGATACGCAGTATTTT.

The chain joins TRBV6-5 to TRBJ1-3; D ambiguous. This CDR3 contains 15 residues. Germline V gene data show CDR1 as MNHEY and CDR2 as SVGAGI. V was pared by 9 bases and J by 0 bases, with 15 bases between. The DNA of the CDR3 is TGTGCCAGTAAAGGATGGAGCCACTCTGGAAACACCATATATTTT. Residues: CASKGWSHSGNTIYF.

V usage is TRBV5-1 and J usage is TRBJ2-2; possible D gene TRBD1, 6 bases. Germline CDR1 SGHRS, CDR2 YFSETQ. V lost 5 bases and J 0 bases, leaving 8 bases between the germline ends. This CDR3 comprises 14 residues. DNA of the CDR3: TGCGCCAGCAGTGGACAGACGAACACCGGGGAGCTGTTTTTT. Amino acids: CASSGQTNTGELFF.

This sequence joins TRBV28 and TRBJ2-2; D might be TRBD1 (6 bases). V gave up 2 bases and J gave up 0 bases, with 7 bases separating them. In germline, CDR1 is MDHEN, CDR2 SYDVKM. The CDR3 is 15 residues long. This CDR3 is CASSLRQANTGELFF. The CDR3 DNA reads TGTGCCAGCAGTTTAAGACAGGCGAACACCGGGGAGCTGTTTTTT.

The chain links TRBV27 to TRBJ2-7; 11 positions agree with TRBD1. In germline, CDR1 is MNHEY, CDR2 SMNVEV (reference sequence). Trimming took 11 bases from V and 3 from J; bases not matched to a gene: 6. The CDR3 extends over 13 amino acids. This chain's CDR3 is CAASGTGGYEQYF. DNA for the CDR3: TGTGCCGCCTCCGGGACAGGGGGCTACGAGCAGTACTTC.

The V call is TRBV7-8, the J call TRBJ1-4, with D unclear. Trimming removed 5 bases from V and 1 base from J, with 8 bases in between. Germline V gives CDR1 SGHVS, CDR2 FQNEAQ. The CDR3 contains 14 residues. The CDR3 loop is CASSPHRTNEKLFF. CDR3 bases: TGTGCCAGCAGCCCACACAGAACTAATGAAAAACTGTTTTTT.

This chain's CDR3 is CASSQDSANEKLFF. CDR3 sequence (DNA): TGTGCCAGCAGCCAGGACAGTGCAAATGAAAAACTGTTTTTT. The rearrangement uses TRBV2 and TRBJ1-4; D possibly corresponds to TRBD1 (6 bases). The CDR3 extends over 14 amino acids. Germline-derived CDR1 and CDR2 are SNHLY and FYNNEI. The V end was cut by 6 bases, the J end by 5 bases, with 13 bases between.

This clone appeared once. This chain uses TRBV29-1 with TRBJ1-2; the D is unclear. CDR3 size: 14 residues. V was clipped by 3 bases and J by 8 bases, with 19 bases between them. CDR1 and CDR2 from the germline V gene are SQVTM and ANQGSEA. The CDR3 DNA sequence: TGCAGCGTTGACCCCTGGGAGAGATCGGGCGGCTACACCTTC. This sequence encodes CSVDPWERSGGYTF.

The chain has TRBV9 and TRBJ1-4; 11 positions match TRBD1. Germline CDR1 SGDLS, CDR2 YYNGEE. The CDR3 covers 16 residues. Trimming took 3 bases from V and 7 from J; bases not matched to a gene: 8. The CDR3 DNA sequence: TGTGCCAGCAGCGCGGACAGGGGGCGCGGCGGTGAAAAACTGTTTTTT. This translates into CASSADRGRGGEKLFF.

This sequence joins TRBV18 and TRBJ1-4; no clear D gene. Trimming left V 0 bases short and J 7 bases short, with 12 bases between. The germline V gene has CDR1 KGHSH and CDR2 LQKENI. This CDR3 region has 15 residues. CDR3 loop: CASSPPSRRSEKLFF. Here the CDR3 DNA reads TGTGCCAGCTCACCACCCAGCAGAAGAAGTGAAAAACTGTTTTTT.

The V call is TRBV30, the J call TRBJ1-2; D unclear. The V and J ends lost 2 bases and 4 bases respectively, with 8 bases between them. Looked up from germline, CDR1 is GTSNPN and CDR2 is SVGIG (reference sequence). The CDR3 runs 12 residues. The CDR3 region is CAWSPVPYGYTF. In DNA form, the CDR3 reads TGTGCCTGGAGTCCGGTCCCCTATGGCTACACCTTC.

The chain couples TRBV28 to TRBJ1-3; D remains ambiguous. The ends were cut back, 3 bases at V and 0 bases at J, with 15 bases in the middle. This CDR3 contains 17 residues. Germline values: CDR1 MDHEN, CDR2 SYDVKM. CDR3 DNA sequence: TGTGCCAGCAGTTTGGGTGGCGCAGGCCACTCTGGAAACACCATATATTTT. Its protein product is CASSLGGAGHSGNTIYF.

The table lists this clone with a few counts. The chain carries TRBV28 and TRBJ2-7; weak D call: TRBD2 (5 bases). The CDR3 runs to 12 residues. The V gene's germline CDR1 is MDHEN and CDR2 SYDVKM. V dropped 7 bases and J dropped 6 bases, with 13 bases sitting between them. CDR3 sequence reads: CASTSRGREQYF. The CDR3 bases are TGTGCCAGCACCTCGAGAGGGCGCGAGCAGTACTTC.

The V and J genes are TRBV23-1 and TRBJ1-5, with D uncertain. TRBV23-1 is designated an ORF whose function remains uncertain. The CDR3 runs 16 residues. Trimming pared 0 bases from V and 0 bases from J, leaving 9 bases between. In DNA form, the CDR3 reads TGCGCCAGCAGTCAATCGACAAGCTATAGCAATCAGCCCCAGCATTTT. Its protein product is CASSQSTSYSNQPQHF.

The chain combines TRBV2 with TRBJ2-7; D gene ambiguous. Germline V gene sequence: CDR1 SNHLY, CDR2 FYNNEI. V was pared by 9 bases and J by 0 bases, with 15 bases between. CDR3 length: 14 amino acids. CDR3 loop: CASLLGISSYEQYF. CDR3 nucleotides: TGTGCCAGTCTCCTGGGGATAAGCTCCTACGAGCAGTACTTC.

The J gene is TRBJ2-1, the V gene TRBV2; D is unclear. V lost 4 bases and J 5 bases, leaving 24 bases between the germline ends. There are 18 residues in the CDR3. Germline V gene data show CDR1 as SNHLY and CDR2 as FYNNEI. CDR3 sequence: CASSATPLTGSLHNEQFF. CDR3 bases: TGTGCCAGCAGTGCCACACCTCTTACGGGCTCGCTCCACAATGAGCAGTTCTTC.

This sequence joins TRBV29-1 and TRBJ2-1; 12 nucleotides match TRBD2. The CDR3 is 15 amino acids. Germline-derived CDR1 and CDR2 are SQVTM and ANQGSEA. J lost 10 bases, V lost 5 bases, and 12 bases had no gene match. The CDR3 loop reads CSVYETSGRAGEQFF. The CDR3 nucleotides read TGCAGCGTTTACGAGACTAGCGGGAGAGCGGGCGAGCAGTTCTTC.

The rearrangement joins TRBV5-1 to TRBJ2-5; D not resolved. The CDR3 totals 11 residues. From germline, CDR1 is SGHRS and CDR2 YFSETQ. Deletions cut 7 bases from V and 3 bases from J, with 7 bases between. DNA of the CDR3: TGCGCCAGCGGCAACGAAGAGACCCAGTACTTC. Translation gives CASGNEETQYF.